The sample holds many counts of the clone carrying this T cell receptor beta chain. Its antigen is not identified. This specimen belongs to a study of post-analysis software for immune sequencing data. Study overall: Relapsing-remitting, secondary progressive and progressive-relapsing forms made up the multiple sclerosis disease courses. Regarding the study as a whole: F measure grouped same-batch samples tightly together. Controls' normalized Chao1 diversity significantly exceeded that of multiple sclerosis patients. TRBV segments more frequent in patients than in controls numbered five and included TRBV5-6, TRBV5-1 and TRBV20-1.

This CDR3 spans 14 amino acids. Germline V gives CDR1 SGHDT, CDR2 YYEEEE. Trimming took 6 bases from V and 4 from J, leaving 16 bases between them. Tagging with unique molecular identifiers was a feature of the TCR beta cDNA libraries. Out of roughly 1 to 10 million T cells, about 460,000 cDNA molecules were generated. Via MiXCR, TCRdb re-called the PCR reads, giving one row per CDR3 protein. The profile shows some 690,000 distinct CDR3 sequences, approximately 59% of them singletons. The chain carries TRBV5-6 and TRBJ1-2, with D unresolved. Sequencing used blood. This clonotype was sampled from a girl between 2 and 10 years old with multiple sclerosis. The CDR3 spells CASTPLGNSYGYTF. CDR3 sequence (DNA): TGTGCCAGCACCCCCCTGGGGAATTCCTATGGCTACACCTTC.